Given below is one TCR beta chain in context. The antigen is unknown. At a deep level, the assay was run. Sorted-subset replicate PCRs used approximately 200 ng of genomic DNA. This amount corresponded to tens of thousands of T cell genomes. Here immunoSEQ multiplex PCR was the method, and the copy in TCRdb shows in-frame clones only, minus some. The repertoire includes fewer than 800,000 clones, about 91% of them detected once, and about a quarter sits in the top ten. This sample is part of a study of shared clonotypes between healthy human individuals. Study-wide points: Rarefaction demonstrated incomplete sorted-subset sequencing despite large depth.

Germline CDR1 is SNHLY and CDR2 is FYNNEI. The CDR3 is made up of 14 amino acids. V lost 5 bases and J lost 3, with 11 bases in between. CD45RO-negative, CCR7-selected cells formed the naive CD8 fraction, which excluded terminally differentiated effector memory CD45RA+ cells. Nashville, Tennessee was home to all donors, who were Caucasian adults. The source of this sequence is a man aged 25-45 years in good health. Sequencing input: naive CD8+ T cells sorted from blood. The chain links TRBV2 to TRBJ1-5; D possibly corresponds to TRBD1 (6 bases). The CDR3 DNA follows: TGTGCCAGCAGTAAGACAGGTGACAATCAGCCCCAGCATTTT. Protein product: CASSKTGDNQPQHF.